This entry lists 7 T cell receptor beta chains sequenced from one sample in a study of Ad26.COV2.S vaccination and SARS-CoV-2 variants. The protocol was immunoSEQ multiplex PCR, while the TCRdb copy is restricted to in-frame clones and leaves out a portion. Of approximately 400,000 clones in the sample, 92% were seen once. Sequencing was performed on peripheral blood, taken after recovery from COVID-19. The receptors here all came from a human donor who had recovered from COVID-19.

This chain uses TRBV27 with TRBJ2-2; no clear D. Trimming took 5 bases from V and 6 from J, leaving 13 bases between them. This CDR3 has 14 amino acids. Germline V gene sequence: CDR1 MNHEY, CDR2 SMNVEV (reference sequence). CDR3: CASSLLPVPGELFF. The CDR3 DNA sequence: TGTGCCAGCAGTCTACTGCCTGTTCCCGGGGAGCTGTTTTTT.

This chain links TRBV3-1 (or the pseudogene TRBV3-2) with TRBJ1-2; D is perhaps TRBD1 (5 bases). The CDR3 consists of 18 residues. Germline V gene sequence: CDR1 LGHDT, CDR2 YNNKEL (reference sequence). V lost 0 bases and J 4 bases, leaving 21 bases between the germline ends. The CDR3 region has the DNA TGTGCCAGCAGCCAAGACAATTCTCGGCAGGGTAGTGTCTATGGCTACACCTTC. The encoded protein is CASSQDNSRQGSVYGYTF.

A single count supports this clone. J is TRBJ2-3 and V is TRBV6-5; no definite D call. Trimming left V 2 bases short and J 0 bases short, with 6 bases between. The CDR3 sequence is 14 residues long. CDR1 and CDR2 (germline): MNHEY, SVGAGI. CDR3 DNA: TGTGCCAGCAGTTACCGCTTTAGCACAGATACGCAGTATTTT. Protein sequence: CASSYRFSTDTQYF.

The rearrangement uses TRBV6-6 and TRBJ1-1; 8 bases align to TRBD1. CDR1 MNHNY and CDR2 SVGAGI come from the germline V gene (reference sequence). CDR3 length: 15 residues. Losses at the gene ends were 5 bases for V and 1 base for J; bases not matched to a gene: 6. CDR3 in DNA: TGTGCCAGCAGTGCGAGGACAGGGCGGAACACTGAAGCTTTCTTT. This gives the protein CASSARTGRNTEAFF.

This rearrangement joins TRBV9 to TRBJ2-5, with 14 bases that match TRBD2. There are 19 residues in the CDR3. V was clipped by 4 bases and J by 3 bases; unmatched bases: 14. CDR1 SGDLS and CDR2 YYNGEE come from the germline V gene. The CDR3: CASSTNPGLAGELEETQYF. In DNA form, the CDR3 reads TGTGCCAGCAGCACGAATCCGGGACTAGCGGGGGAGCTAGAAGAGACCCAGTACTTC.

The CDR3 spells CASSYVSYEQYF. The CDR3 region has the DNA TGTGCCAGCAGTTACGTTTCCTACGAGCAGTACTTC. J is TRBJ2-7 and V is TRBV6-2 or TRBV6-3; no clear D. Between the trimmed V and J ends, which lost 2 bases and 1 base, there was a span of 3 bases. CDR1 and CDR2 (germline): MNHEY, SVGEGT. The length of the CDR3 is 12 residues.

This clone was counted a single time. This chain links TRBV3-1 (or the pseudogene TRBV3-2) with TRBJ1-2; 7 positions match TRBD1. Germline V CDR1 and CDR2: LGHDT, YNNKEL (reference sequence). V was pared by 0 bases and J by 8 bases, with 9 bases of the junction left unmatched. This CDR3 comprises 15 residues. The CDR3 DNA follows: TGTGCCAGCAGCCAAGAAGCCAGGGGGATAGGCGGCTACACCTTC. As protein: CASSQEARGIGGYTF.